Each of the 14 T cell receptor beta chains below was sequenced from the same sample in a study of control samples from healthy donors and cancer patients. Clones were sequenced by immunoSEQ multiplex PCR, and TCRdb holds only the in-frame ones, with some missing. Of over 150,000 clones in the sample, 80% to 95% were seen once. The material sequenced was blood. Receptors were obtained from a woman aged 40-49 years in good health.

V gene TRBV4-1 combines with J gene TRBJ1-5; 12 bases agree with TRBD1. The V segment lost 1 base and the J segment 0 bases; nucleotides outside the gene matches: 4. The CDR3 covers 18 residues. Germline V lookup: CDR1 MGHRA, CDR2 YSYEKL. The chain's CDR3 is CASSQGGQGAYSNQPQHF. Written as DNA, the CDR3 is TGCGCCAGCAGCCAAGGGGGACAGGGGGCTTATAGCAATCAGCCCCAGCATTTT.

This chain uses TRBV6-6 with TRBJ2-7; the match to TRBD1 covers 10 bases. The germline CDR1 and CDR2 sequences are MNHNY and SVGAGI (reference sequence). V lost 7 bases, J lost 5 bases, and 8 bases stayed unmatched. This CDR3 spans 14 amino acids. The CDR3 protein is CASIAGTGADEQYF. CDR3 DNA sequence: TGTGCCAGCATCGCCGGGACAGGGGCCGACGAGCAGTACTTC.

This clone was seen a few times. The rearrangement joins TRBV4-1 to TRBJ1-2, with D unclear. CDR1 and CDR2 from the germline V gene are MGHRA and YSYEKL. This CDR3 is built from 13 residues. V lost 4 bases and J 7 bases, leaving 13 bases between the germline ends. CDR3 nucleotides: TGCGCCAGCAGCCCACCTGGCGAGGTTGGCTACACCTTC. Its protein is CASSPPGEVGYTF.

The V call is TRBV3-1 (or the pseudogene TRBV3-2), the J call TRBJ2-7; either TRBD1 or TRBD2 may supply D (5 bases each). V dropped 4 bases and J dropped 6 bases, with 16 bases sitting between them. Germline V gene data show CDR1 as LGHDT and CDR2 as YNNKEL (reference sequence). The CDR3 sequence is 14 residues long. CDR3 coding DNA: TGTGCCAGCAGCCGAGTTCCCGGGACGAGCGAGCAGTACTTC. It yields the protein CASSRVPGTSEQYF.

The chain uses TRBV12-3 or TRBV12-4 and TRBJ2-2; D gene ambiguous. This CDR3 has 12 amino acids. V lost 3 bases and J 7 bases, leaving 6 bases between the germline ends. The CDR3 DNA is TGTGCCAGCAGTTTGTTGCGCGGGGAGCTGTTTTTT. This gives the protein CASSLLRGELFF.

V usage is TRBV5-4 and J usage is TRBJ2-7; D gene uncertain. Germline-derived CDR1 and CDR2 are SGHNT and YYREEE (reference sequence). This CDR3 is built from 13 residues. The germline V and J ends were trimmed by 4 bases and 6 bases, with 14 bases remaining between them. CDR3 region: CASSHGGTFEQYF. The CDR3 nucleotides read TGTGCCAGCAGCCACGGTGGCACATTCGAGCAGTACTTC. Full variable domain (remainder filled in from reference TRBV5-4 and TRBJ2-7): ETGVTQSPTHLIKTRGQQVTLRCSSQSGHNTVSWYQQALGQGPQFIFQYYREEENGRGNFPPRFSGLQFPNYSSELNVNALELDDSALYLCASSHGGTFEQYFGPGTRLTVT.

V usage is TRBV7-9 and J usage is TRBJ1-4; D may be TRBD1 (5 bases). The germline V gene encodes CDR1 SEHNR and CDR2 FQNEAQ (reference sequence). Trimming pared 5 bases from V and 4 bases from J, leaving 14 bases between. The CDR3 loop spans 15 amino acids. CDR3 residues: CASSPPGPLNEKLFF. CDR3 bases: TGTGCCAGCAGCCCCCCGGGACCGCTTAATGAAAAACTGTTTTTT. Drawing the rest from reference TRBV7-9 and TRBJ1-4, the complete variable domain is DTGVSQNPRHKITKRGQNVTFRCDPISEHNRLYWYRQTLGQGPEFLTYFQNEAQLEKSRLLSDRFSAERPKGSFSTLEIQRTEQGDSAMYLCASSPPGPLNEKLFFGSGTQLSVL.

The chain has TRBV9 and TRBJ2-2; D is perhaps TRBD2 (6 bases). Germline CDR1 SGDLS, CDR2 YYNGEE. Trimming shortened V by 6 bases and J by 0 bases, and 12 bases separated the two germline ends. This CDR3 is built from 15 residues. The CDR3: CASTTGTANTGELFF. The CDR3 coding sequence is TGTGCCAGCACTACGGGGACTGCGAACACCGGGGAGCTGTTTTTT.

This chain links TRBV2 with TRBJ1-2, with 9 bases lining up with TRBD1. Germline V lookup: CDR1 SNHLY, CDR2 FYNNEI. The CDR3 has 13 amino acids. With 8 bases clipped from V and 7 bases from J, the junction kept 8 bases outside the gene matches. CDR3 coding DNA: TGTGCCAGCCGAGGGACAGGGTTGGGTGGCTACACCTTC. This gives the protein CASRGTGLGGYTF.

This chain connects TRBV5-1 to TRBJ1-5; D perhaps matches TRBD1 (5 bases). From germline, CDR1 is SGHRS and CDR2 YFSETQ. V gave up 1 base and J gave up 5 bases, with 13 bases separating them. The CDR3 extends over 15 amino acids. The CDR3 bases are TGCGCCAGCAGCTTGTGGCCGGGGGAGGATCAGCCCCAGCATTTT. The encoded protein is CASSLWPGEDQPQHF.

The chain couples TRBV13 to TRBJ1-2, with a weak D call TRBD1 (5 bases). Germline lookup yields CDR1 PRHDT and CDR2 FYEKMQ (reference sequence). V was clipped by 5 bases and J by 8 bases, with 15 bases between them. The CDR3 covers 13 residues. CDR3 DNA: TGTGCCAGCAGCCGGATAGGGCGGGACGGCTACACCTTC. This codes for CASSRIGRDGYTF.

CDR3 coding DNA: TGTGCCAGCAGCGTAAAGGGACAGGGAAACTCACCCCTCCACTTT. Translating gives CASSVKGQGNSPLHF. The chain is built from TRBV9 and TRBJ1-6; the match to TRBD1 covers 9 bases. In germline, CDR1 is SGDLS, CDR2 YYNGEE. The CDR3 contains 15 residues. With V trimmed by 1 base and J by 10 bases, 6 bases remained unmatched.

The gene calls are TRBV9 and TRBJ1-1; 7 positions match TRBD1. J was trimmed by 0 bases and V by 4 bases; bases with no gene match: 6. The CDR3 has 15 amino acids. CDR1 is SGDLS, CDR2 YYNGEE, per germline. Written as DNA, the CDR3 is TGTGCCAGCAGCATCCGGGACAGTATGAACACTGAAGCTTTCTTT. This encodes CASSIRDSMNTEAFF.

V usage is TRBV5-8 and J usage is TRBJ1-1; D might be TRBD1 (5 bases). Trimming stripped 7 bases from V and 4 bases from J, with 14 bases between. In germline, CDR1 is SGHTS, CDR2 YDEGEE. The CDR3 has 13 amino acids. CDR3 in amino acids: CASATRGGTEAFF. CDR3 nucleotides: TGTGCCAGCGCGACTCGGGGGGGCACTGAAGCTTTCTTT.